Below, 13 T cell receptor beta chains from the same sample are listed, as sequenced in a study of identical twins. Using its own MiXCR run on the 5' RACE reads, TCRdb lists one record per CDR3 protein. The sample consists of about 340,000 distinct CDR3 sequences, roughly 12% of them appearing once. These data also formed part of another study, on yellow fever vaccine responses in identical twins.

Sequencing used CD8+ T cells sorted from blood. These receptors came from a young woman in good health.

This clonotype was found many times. DNA of the CDR3: TGTGCCACCAGCAGAGGGGACTCCTCGAACTACGAGCAGTACTTC. It encodes CATSRGDSSNYEQYF. This chain joins TRBV15 and TRBJ2-7, with a possible D match to TRBD2 (6 bases). The germline gives CDR1 LNHNV, CDR2 YYDKDF (reference sequence). Trimming took 1 base from V and 3 from J, leaving 13 bases between them. CDR3 length equals 15 residues.

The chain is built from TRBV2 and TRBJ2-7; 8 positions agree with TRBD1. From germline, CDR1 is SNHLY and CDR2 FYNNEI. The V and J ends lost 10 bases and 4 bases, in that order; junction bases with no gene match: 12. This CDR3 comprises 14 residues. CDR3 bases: TGTGCCACCTCGACTCGGACAGGGCAATACGAGCAGTACGTC. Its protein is CATSTRTGQYEQYV.

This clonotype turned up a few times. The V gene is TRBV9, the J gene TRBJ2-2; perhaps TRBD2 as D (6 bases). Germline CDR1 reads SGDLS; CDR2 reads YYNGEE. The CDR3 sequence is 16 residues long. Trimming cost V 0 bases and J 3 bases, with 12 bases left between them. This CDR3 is CASSVEAGRDTGELFF. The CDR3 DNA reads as TGTGCCAGCAGCGTAGAGGCGGGGCGGGACACCGGGGAGCTGTTTTTT.

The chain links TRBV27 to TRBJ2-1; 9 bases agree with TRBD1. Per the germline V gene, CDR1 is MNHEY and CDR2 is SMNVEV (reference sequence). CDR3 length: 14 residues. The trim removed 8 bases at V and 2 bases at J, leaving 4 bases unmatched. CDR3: CASATGGAYNEQFF. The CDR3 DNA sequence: TGTGCCAGCGCAACAGGGGGCGCCTACAATGAGCAGTTCTTC.

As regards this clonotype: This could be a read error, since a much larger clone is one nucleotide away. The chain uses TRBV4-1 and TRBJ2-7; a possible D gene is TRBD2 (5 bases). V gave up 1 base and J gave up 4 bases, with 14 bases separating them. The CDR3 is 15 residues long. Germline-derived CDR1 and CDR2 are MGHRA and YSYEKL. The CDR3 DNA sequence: TGCGCCAGCAGCCAAGTCCTGCGAGAGGGATACGAGCAGTACTTC. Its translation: CASSQVLREGYEQYF.

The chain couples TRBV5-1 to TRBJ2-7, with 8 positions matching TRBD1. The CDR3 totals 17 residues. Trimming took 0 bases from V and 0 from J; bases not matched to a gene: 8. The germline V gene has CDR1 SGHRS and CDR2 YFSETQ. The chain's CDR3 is CASSLVGTGSSSYEQYV. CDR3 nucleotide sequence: TGCGCCAGCAGCTTGGTTGGGACAGGATCAAGCTCCTACGAGCAGTACGTC.

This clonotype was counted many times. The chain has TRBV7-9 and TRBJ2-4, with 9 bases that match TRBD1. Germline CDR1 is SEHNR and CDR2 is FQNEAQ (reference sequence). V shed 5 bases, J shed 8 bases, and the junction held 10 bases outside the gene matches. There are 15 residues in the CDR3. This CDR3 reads CASSLAGTGWDIQYF. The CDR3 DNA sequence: TGTGCCAGCAGCCTCGCCGGGACAGGGTGGGACATTCAGTACTTC.

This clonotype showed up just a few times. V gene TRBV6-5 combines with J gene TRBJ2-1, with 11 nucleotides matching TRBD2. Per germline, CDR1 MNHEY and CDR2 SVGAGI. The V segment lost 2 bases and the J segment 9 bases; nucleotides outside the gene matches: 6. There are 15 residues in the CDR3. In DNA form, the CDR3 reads TGTGCCAGCAGTTACGTAGCGGGGGGGCGGGGTGAGCAGTTCTTC. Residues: CASSYVAGGRGEQFF.

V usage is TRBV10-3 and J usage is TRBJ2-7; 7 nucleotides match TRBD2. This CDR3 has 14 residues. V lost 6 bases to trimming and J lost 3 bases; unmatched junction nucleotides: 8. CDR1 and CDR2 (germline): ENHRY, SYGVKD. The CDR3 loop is CAISPSAGRYEQYF. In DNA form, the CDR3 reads TGTGCCATCAGCCCCTCAGCGGGACGCTACGAGCAGTACTTC.

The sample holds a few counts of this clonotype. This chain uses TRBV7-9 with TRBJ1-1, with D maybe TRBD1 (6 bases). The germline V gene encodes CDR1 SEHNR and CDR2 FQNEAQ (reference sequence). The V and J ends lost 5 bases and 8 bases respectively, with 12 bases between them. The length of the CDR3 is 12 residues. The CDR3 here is CASSHTGQEAFF. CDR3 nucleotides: TGTGCCAGCAGCCATACGGGACAAGAAGCTTTCTTT.

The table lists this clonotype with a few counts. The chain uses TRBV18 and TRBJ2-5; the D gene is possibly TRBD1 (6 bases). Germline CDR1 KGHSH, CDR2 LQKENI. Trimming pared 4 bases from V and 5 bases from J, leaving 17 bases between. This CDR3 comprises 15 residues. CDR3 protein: CASSRGPGILETQYF. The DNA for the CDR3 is TGTGCCAGCTCACGGGGGCCAGGGATTTTGGAGACCCAGTACTTC.

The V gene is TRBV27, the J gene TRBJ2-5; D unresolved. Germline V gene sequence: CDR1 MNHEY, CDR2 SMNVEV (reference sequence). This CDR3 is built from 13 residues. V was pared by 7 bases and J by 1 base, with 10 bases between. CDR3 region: CASTPVGQETQYF. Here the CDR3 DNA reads TGTGCCAGCACCCCCGTCGGCCAAGAGACCCAGTACTTC.

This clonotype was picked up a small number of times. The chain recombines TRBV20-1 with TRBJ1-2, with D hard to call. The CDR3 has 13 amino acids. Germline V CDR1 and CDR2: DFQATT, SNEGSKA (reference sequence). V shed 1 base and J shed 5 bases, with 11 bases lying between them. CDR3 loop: CSARVLGFYGYTF. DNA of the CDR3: TGCAGTGCTAGAGTCTTAGGGTTTTATGGCTACACCTTC.